This entry lists 23 T cell receptor beta chains sequenced from one sample in a study of T-cell memory formation after mild COVID-19. TCRdb reprocessed the 5' RACE reads via MiXCR and lists one record per CDR3 protein. The repertoire consists of around 35,000 distinct CDR3 sequences, with around 7.7% occurring once and the leading ten covering over 25%. The sequencing input was PBMCs or a T cell subset sorted from them (not recorded which). The origin of the receptors is a young man who had mild COVID-19 (a few samples of this study predate the infection). Cell type and time point are not known.

The table lists this clonotype with many counts. The chain combines TRBV6-2 or TRBV6-3 with TRBJ1-2; D gene uncertain. Germline V gene lookup returns CDR1 MNHEY and CDR2 SVGEGT. This CDR3 region has 14 residues. V lost 8 bases and J lost 8, with 21 bases in between. DNA of the CDR3: TGTGCCAGCTCAAGCGCCGGACTCTACGAGGGCTACACCTTC. As protein: CASSSAGLYEGYTF.

CDR3 in amino acids: CAISESIGTGANVLTF. As DNA, the CDR3 is TGTGCCATCAGTGAGTCGATCGGGACTGGGGCCAACGTCCTGACTTTC. The chain links TRBV10-3 to TRBJ2-6; TRBD2 is a possible D gene (5 bases). CDR1 ENHRY and CDR2 SYGVKD come from the germline V gene. V gave up 0 bases and J gave up 2 bases, with 8 bases separating them. CDR3 length equals 16 residues.

This clonotype was counted many times. The chain is built from TRBV7-6 and TRBJ2-1, with 10 bases identical to TRBD2. CDR1 is SGHVS and CDR2 is FNYEAQ in the germline V gene. The CDR3 is 16 residues long. Trimming removed 2 bases from V and 10 bases from J; junction bases left unmatched: 11. In DNA form, the CDR3 reads TGTGCCAGCAGCTTACTACCAGCGGGGGGGCCACGGGAGCAGTTCTTC. This sequence encodes CASSLLPAGGPREQFF.

The table lists this clonotype with many counts. The chain combines TRBV15 with TRBJ2-1; D perhaps matches TRBD2 (5 bases). Trimming pared 1 base from V and 9 bases from J, leaving 13 bases between. The CDR3 is 14 amino acids. Germline V gives CDR1 LNHNV, CDR2 YYDKDF (reference sequence). CDR3 nucleotide sequence: TGTGCCACCAGCAGAGGAAGGCAGGCGGGTGAGCAGTTCTTC. Translated: CATSRGRQAGEQFF.

In its sample, this clonotype was seen many times. V gene TRBV20-1 combines with J gene TRBJ1-1; no firm D call. Germline V gene data show CDR1 as DFQATT and CDR2 as SNEGSKA (reference sequence). This CDR3 is 14 amino acids long. With 0 bases removed from V and 0 bases from J, the gap between germline ends came to 8 bases. CDR3 loop: CSARDRVLNTEAFF. CDR3 sequence (DNA): TGCAGTGCTAGAGATCGGGTACTGAACACTGAAGCTTTCTTT.

The sample holds many counts of this clonotype. The J gene is TRBJ2-7, the V gene TRBV4-3; 12 positions match TRBD1. J was trimmed by 4 bases and V by 2 bases; bases with no gene match: 9. There are 17 residues in the CDR3. Germline V gene lookup returns CDR1 LGHNA and CDR2 YSLEER. CDR3 sequence reads: CASSQFSGTGGRYEQYF. The CDR3 region has the DNA TGCGCCAGCAGCCAATTTTCCGGGACAGGGGGCCGGTACGAGCAGTACTTC.

This chain uses TRBV2 with TRBJ2-3; TRBD1 agrees at 7 bases. With V trimmed by 4 bases and J by 1 base, 20 bases remained unmatched. Germline CDR1 SNHLY, CDR2 FYNNEI. CDR3 length equals 20 residues. CDR3 region: CASSARAGTDSKKRTDTQYF. The CDR3 DNA reads as TGTGCCAGCAGTGCGAGGGCCGGGACAGACTCAAAGAAACGCACAGATACGCAGTATTTT.

In its sample, this clonotype was seen many times. This chain connects TRBV25-1 to TRBJ2-1; no clear D gene. The length of the CDR3 is 16 residues. Germline CDR1 and CDR2: MGHDK and SYGVNS. The V end was cut by 1 base, the J end by 2 bases, with 12 bases between. The DNA for the CDR3 is TGTGCCAGCAGTGAATCCCCGACTGATACCTACAATGAGCAGTTCTTC. Its translation is CASSESPTDTYNEQFF.

This clonotype was seen many times. This chain joins TRBV23-1 and TRBJ2-2; D unclear. TRBV23-1 qualifies as an ORF whose function is uncertain. The CDR3 has 14 residues. V shed 7 bases and J shed 3 bases, with 12 bases lying between them. The CDR3 spells CASIPLGHTGELFF. Here the CDR3 DNA reads TGCGCCAGCATTCCTTTAGGACACACCGGGGAGCTGTTTTTT.

This clonotype was detected ten times or more. The V gene is TRBV7-2, the J gene TRBJ2-7, with D perhaps TRBD2 (5 bases). V was cut by 2 bases and J by 2 bases, with 7 bases left in between. CDR3 length: 13 amino acids. CDR1 is SGHTA, CDR2 FQGNSA, per germline. The CDR3: CASSLRGTYEQYV. DNA of the CDR3: TGTGCCAGCAGCTTACGAGGGACCTACGAGCAGTACGTC.

This clonotype was recorded at least ten times. The chain employs TRBV2 and TRBJ2-3; D perhaps matches TRBD2 (6 bases). The CDR3 spans 14 residues. Between the trimmed V and J ends, which lost 2 bases and 10 bases, there was a span of 16 bases. Germline V gene data show CDR1 as SNHLY and CDR2 as FYNNEI. In nucleotides, the CDR3 is TGTGCCAGCAGTGAAATTCGTGGGGACTCAGCGCAGTATTTT. Translating it yields CASSEIRGDSAQYF.

This clonotype showed up just a few times. CDR3 loop: CASAGTPGQAFF. The CDR3 nucleotides read TGTGCCAGCGCCGGGACGCCCGGCCAAGCTTTCTTT. This chain links TRBV2 with TRBJ1-1; D possibly corresponds to TRBD1 (5 bases). This CDR3 comprises 12 residues. Germline V gives CDR1 SNHLY, CDR2 FYNNEI. Trimming removed 8 bases at V and 9 bases at J, with 16 bases between.

V is TRBV28 and J is TRBJ2-6, with D maybe TRBD2 (5 bases). The CDR3 totals 16 residues. The germline gives CDR1 MDHEN, CDR2 SYDVKM. V lost 7 bases, J lost 3 bases, and 16 bases lay in between. As DNA, the CDR3 is TGTGCCAGCACCCTAAAGGAGGTGGGTGGGGCCAACGTCCTGACTTTC. It translates to CASTLKEVGGANVLTF. Variable domain in full (rest from reference TRBV28 and TRBJ2-6): DVKVTQSSRYLVKRTGEKVFLECVQDMDHENMFWYRQDPGLGLRLIYFSYDVKMKEKGDIPEGYSVSREKKERFSLILESASTNQTSMYLCASTLKEVGGANVLTFGAGSRLTVL.

The rearrangement joins TRBV10-3 to TRBJ2-7; D perhaps matches TRBD2 (7 bases). The germline CDR1 and CDR2 sequences are ENHRY and SYGVKD. The CDR3 contains 15 residues. Trimming removed 2 bases at V and 4 bases at J, with 15 bases between. The CDR3 sequence: CAISEHGGAGYEQYF. DNA for the CDR3: TGTGCCATCAGTGAGCATGGGGGGGCCGGATACGAGCAGTACTTC.

This clonotype showed up many times. This rearrangement joins TRBV7-3 to TRBJ1-4; no clear D gene. Germline loops: CDR1 SGHTA, CDR2 FQGTGA. This CDR3 has 14 amino acids. Trimming pared 6 bases from V and 7 bases from J, leaving 15 bases between. This chain's CDR3 is CASRIIYGAEKLFF. CDR3 coding DNA: TGTGCCAGCAGGATTATATACGGAGCTGAAAAACTGTTTTTT.

Relative to its sample, this clonotype is medium-sized. This chain uses TRBV12-3 or TRBV12-4 with TRBJ1-6, with TRBD1 identical over 9 bases. With V trimmed by 3 bases and J by 7 bases, 4 bases remained unmatched. The CDR3 covers 15 residues. CDR3 sequence reads: CASSFLGQGNSPLHF. In DNA form, the CDR3 reads TGTGCCAGCAGTTTTTTGGGACAGGGAAATTCACCCCTCCACTTT.

This chain connects TRBV28 to TRBJ1-4; perhaps TRBD1 as D (6 bases). The CDR3 has 16 residues. V was pared by 4 bases and J by 7 bases, with 19 bases between. Germline V gives CDR1 MDHEN, CDR2 SYDVKM. The CDR3 here is CASSSPRRGGPEKLFF. The CDR3 DNA reads as TGTGCCAGCAGTTCCCCCCGGAGGGGGGGCCCTGAAAAACTGTTTTTT. The whole variable domain, filled in from reference TRBV28 and TRBJ1-4, reads DVKVTQSSRYLVKRTGEKVFLECVQDMDHENMFWYRQDPGLGLRLIYFSYDVKMKEKGDIPEGYSVSREKKERFSLILESASTNQTSMYLCASSSPRRGGPEKLFFGSGTQLSVL.

This clonotype was seen many times. The genes are TRBV4-3 and TRBJ1-2, with D uncertain. CDR3 length: 12 amino acids. CDR1 is LGHNA and CDR2 is YSLEER in the germline V gene. Trimming pared 4 bases from V and 8 bases from J, leaving 11 bases between. In nucleotides, the CDR3 is TGCGCCAGCAGCCGCCGATCTGGAGGCTACACCTTC. This sequence encodes CASSRRSGGYTF.

This clonotype is medium-sized (0.01 to 0.1%). The chain couples TRBV9 to TRBJ2-3; D is uncertain. The CDR3 has 11 residues. CDR1 SGDLS and CDR2 YYNGEE come from the germline V gene. V dropped 0 bases and J dropped 9 bases, with 5 bases sitting between them. CDR3 in DNA: TGTGCCAGCAGCGTAGTAGGAACGCAGTATTTT. It yields the protein CASSVVGTQYF. Variable domain in full (rest from reference TRBV9 and TRBJ2-3): DSGVTQTPKHLITATGQRVTLRCSPRSGDLSVYWYQQSLDQGLQFLIQYYNGEERAKGNILERFSAQQFPDLHSELNLSSLELGDSALYFCASSVVGTQYFGPGTRLTVL.

This clonotype was found many times. The chain links TRBV12-3 or TRBV12-4 to TRBJ2-3; D may be TRBD2 (6 bases). The CDR3 spans 15 residues. V was cut by 7 bases and J by 1 base, with 15 bases left in between. This CDR3 reads CASTNPERGTDTQYF. The CDR3 bases are TGTGCCAGCACTAACCCGGAGCGGGGCACAGATACGCAGTATTTT.

This clonotype was counted many times. The gene calls are TRBV29-1 and TRBJ2-2; D remains unclear. Trimming cost V 7 bases and J 4 bases, with 7 bases left between them. This CDR3 is built from 11 residues. CDR1 is SQVTM, CDR2 ANQGSEA, per germline. As DNA, the CDR3 is TGCAGCGGCCTTGTCACCGGGGAGCTGTTTTTT. Amino acid sequence: CSGLVTGELFF.

This clonotype has at least ten counts. V is TRBV5-1 and J is TRBJ2-5; the match to TRBD2 covers 8 bases. This CDR3 has 15 amino acids. V shed 7 bases, J shed 6 bases, and the junction held 14 bases outside the gene matches. Germline assignment: CDR1 SGHRS and CDR2 YFSETQ. The CDR3 here is CASATTGGAFQTQYF. CDR3 in DNA: TGCGCCAGCGCCACGACCGGGGGGGCTTTTCAGACCCAGTACTTC. The complete variable domain, with remaining parts taken from reference TRBV5-1 and TRBJ2-5, reads KAGVTQTPRYLIKTRGQQVTLSCSPISGHRSVSWYQQTPGQGLQFLFEYFSETQRNKGNFPGRFSGRQFSNSRSEMNVSTLELGDSALYLCASATTGGAFQTQYFGPGTRLLVL.

This clonotype occurred many times. The chain joins TRBV4-1 to TRBJ2-1; D unresolved. The V gene lost 1 base and the J gene lost 1 base, with 11 bases spanning the gap. In germline, CDR1 is MGHRA, CDR2 YSYEKL. CDR3 length equals 16 residues. The CDR3 coding sequence is TGCGCCAGCAGCCAAGTCGACCTAGTTTCCTACAATGAGCAGTTCTTC. Its protein product is CASSQVDLVSYNEQFF.